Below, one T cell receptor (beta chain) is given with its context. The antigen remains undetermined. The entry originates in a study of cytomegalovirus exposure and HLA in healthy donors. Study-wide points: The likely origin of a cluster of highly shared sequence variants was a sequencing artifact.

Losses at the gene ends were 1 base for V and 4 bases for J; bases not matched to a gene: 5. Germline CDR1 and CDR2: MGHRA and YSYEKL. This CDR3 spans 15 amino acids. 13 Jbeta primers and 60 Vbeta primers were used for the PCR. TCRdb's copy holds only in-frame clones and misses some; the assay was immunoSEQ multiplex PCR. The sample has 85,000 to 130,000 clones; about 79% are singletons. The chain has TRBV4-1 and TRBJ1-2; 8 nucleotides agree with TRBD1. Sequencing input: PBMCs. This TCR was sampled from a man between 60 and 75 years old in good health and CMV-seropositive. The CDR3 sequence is CASSQATGVGYGYTF. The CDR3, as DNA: TGCGCCAGCAGCCAAGCGACAGGGGTCGGCTATGGCTACACCTTC.